The clone carrying this TCR beta chain was counted at least ten times. TCRdb ran MiXCR on the RACE reads and lists one entry per CDR3 protein. The data show just over 350,000 distinct CDR3 sequences, with under 6.5% seen just once and around 5.6% held by the top ten. The sample is drawn from a study of human T cells and chemical hapten exposure. CDR3 length: 14 amino acids. V lost 10 bases and J 4 bases, leaving 19 bases between the germline ends. The V gene's germline CDR1 is SEHNR and CDR2 FQNEAQ (reference sequence). The time point was: patch test 2, 6 weeks after DPC sensitization. Regarding treatment: therapeutic diphenylcyclopropenone sensitization with weekly scalp DPC.

The TCR comes from a woman aged 18-29 years with alopecia areata. Some clones in this sample may be carry-over from other donors' samples. Sequenced material: whole blood, taken in connection with sensitization to the hapten diphenylcyclopropenone (DPC). The chain uses TRBV7-9 and TRBJ1-2, with D perhaps matching TRBD1 (5 bases). For the CDR3, the DNA is TGTGCCATTCCACGGGGGGAAGGCAGCTATGGCTACACCTTC. Its translation is CAIPRGEGSYGYTF.